One T cell receptor (beta chain) is described in this entry. Its specificity is not known. Assay: immunoSEQ multiplex PCR; the TCRdb copy retains only in-frame clones and omits some. The sample yields about 88,000 clones, roughly 70% seen once. This sample is part of a study of radiotherapy plus CTLA-4 blockade in lung cancer. Study findings and constraints: Increased serum interferon-beta after radiation also reportedly predicted response strongly. Clones derived from tumor TCRs expanded in blood after radiotherapy plus ipilimumab.

The sequence was obtained from a human donor with non-small cell lung cancer that progressed on radiotherapy plus ipilimumab. Here the sequenced sample was peripheral blood, taken from a patient treated with radiotherapy plus ipilimumab.

DNA for the CDR3: TGTGCCAGCAGCGCAAGCTCCTACGAGCAGTACTTC. Its translation is CASSASSYEQYF. The chain couples TRBV6-1 to TRBJ2-7; no reliable D call. The V end lost 6 bases, the J end lost 0 bases, and 6 bases lay between the germline ends. Germline V gene sequence: CDR1 MNHNS, CDR2 SASEGT. This CDR3 region has 12 residues.